This T cell receptor beta chain was sequenced during a study of blood T cells in healthy people across ages. The CDR3 covers 14 residues. The germline gives CDR1 SGDLS, CDR2 YYNGEE. V lost 5 bases and J lost 5, with 14 bases in between. Using a J-beta primer mix together with a sample-barcoded 5' primer, a second PCR was run for roughly 7 to 12 cycles. A template-switch adaptor that had 12 random nucleotides put a tag on each cDNA molecule. TCRdb called the 5' RACE reads again in MiXCR, with one record for every CDR3 protein. The data hold some 940,000 distinct CDR3 sequences, with around 29% observed a single time. These records were also assigned to another study, of T cells of mothers and their children.

This sequence was found in a woman in her 40s in good health. The chain joins TRBV9 to TRBJ1-5, with D tentatively TRBD1 (5 bases). The sample consisted of blood. Here the CDR3 reads CASSGDLLDQPQHF. The CDR3 nucleotides read TGTGCCAGCAGTGGGGACCTCCTGGATCAGCCCCAGCATTTT.